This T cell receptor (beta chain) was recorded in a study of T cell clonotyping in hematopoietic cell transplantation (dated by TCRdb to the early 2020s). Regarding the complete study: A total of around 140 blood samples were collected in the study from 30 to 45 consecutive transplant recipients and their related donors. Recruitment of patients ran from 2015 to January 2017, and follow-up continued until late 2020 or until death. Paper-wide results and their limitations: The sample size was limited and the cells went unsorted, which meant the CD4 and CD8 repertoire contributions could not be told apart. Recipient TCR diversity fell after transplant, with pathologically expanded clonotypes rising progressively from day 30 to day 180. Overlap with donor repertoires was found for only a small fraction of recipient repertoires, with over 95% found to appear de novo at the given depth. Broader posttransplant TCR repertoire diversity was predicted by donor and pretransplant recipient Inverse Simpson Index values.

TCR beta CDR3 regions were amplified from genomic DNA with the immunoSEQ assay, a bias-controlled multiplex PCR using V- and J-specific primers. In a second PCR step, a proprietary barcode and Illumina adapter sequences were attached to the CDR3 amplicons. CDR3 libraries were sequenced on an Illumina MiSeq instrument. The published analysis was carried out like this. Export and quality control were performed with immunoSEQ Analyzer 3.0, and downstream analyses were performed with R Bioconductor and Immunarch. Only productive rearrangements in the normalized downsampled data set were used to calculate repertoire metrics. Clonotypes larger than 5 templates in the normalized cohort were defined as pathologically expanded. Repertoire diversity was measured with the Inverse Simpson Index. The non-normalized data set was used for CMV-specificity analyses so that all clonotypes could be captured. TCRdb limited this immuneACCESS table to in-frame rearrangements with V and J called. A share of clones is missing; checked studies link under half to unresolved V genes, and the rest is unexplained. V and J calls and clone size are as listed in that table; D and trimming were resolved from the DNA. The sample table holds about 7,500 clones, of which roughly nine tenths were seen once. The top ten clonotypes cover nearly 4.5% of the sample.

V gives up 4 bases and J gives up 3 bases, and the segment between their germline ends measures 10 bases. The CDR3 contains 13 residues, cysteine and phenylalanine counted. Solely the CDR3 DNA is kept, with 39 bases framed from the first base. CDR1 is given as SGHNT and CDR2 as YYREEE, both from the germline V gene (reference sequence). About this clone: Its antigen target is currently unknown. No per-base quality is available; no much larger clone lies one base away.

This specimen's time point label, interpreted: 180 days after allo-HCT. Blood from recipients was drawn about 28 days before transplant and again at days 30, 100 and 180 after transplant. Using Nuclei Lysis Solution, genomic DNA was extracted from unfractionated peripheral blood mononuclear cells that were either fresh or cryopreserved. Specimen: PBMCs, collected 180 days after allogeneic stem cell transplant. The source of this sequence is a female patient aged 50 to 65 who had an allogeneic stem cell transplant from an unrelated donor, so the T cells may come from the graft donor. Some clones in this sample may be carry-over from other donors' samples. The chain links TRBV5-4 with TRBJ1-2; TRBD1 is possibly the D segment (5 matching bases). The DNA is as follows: TGTGCCAGCAGCCGCGGGACGGACTATGGCTACACCTTC. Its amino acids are CASSRGTDYGYTF.